The 14 T cell receptor beta chains given below trace back to one sample, sequenced in a study of patients with pleural tuberculosis (dated by TCRdb to the mid-2010s). The listed sequencing device is Illumina Genome Analyzer IIx. TCRdb applied fastp at Q25 and MiXCR to the public reads, then kept only in-frame beta chains. Each record represents a unique CDR3 protein, reported with the most common genes and DNA among its rows. For this sample there are around 49,000 distinct CDR3 sequences; approximately 7.5% appear just once. Jointly, the top ten make up around 15% of the sample. These TCRs come from a human donor with pleural tuberculosis.

In this sample, this clonotype turned up many times. CDR3 amino acids: CASSLGLIGEQYV. CDR3 nucleotides: TGTGCCAGCAGCTTAGGGCTAATAGGCGAGCAGTACGTC. This chain uses TRBV7-2 with TRBJ2-7; D is ambiguous. Trimming pared 1 base from V and 6 bases from J, leaving 10 bases between. CDR1 and CDR2 from the germline V gene are SGHTA and FQGNSA. This CDR3 region has 13 residues.

This clonotype was counted many times. The chain links TRBV20-1 to TRBJ2-7, with 8 bases lining up with TRBD2. V gave up 4 bases and J gave up 3 bases; unmatched junction bases: 11. The CDR3 loop spans 15 amino acids. Germline V gives CDR1 DFQATT, CDR2 SNEGSKA (reference sequence). The CDR3 DNA is TGCAGTGCTACCATTAGCGGGAAAGCCCTCTACGAGCAGTACTTC. Its protein product is CSATISGKALYEQYF.

This clonotype was detected ten times or more. V gene TRBV29-1 combines with J gene TRBJ2-2; D may be TRBD1 (6 bases). The CDR3 is 12 residues long. Deletions cut 6 bases from V and 1 base from J, with 6 bases between. Germline V lookup: CDR1 SQVTM, CDR2 ANQGSEA. The DNA for the CDR3 is TGCAGCGTCAGGGGGAACACCGGGGAGCTGTTTTTT. Protein product: CSVRGNTGELFF.

This clonotype was seen repeatedly, ten times or more. The chain uses TRBV20-1 and TRBJ2-7; 11 nucleotides agree with TRBD2. In germline, CDR1 is DFQATT, CDR2 SNEGSKA (reference sequence). Unmatched junction bases numbered 7, after V lost 0 bases and J lost 6 bases. The CDR3 has 15 residues. CDR3 sequence (DNA): TGCAGTGCTAGAGATCCACTAGCGGGAGTGATCGAGCAGTACTTC. Translating it yields CSARDPLAGVIEQYF.

There are many counts of this clonotype. This chain uses TRBV19 with TRBJ1-5, with D unresolved. Germline CDR1 and CDR2: LNHDA and SQIVND (reference sequence). V was cut by 10 bases and J by 0 bases, with 13 bases left in between. The CDR3 consists of 14 residues. This chain's CDR3 is CATSRRNSNQPQHF. For the CDR3, the DNA is TGTGCCACTTCAAGACGGAATAGCAATCAGCCCCAGCATTTT.

This clonotype appeared many times. The CDR3 nucleotides read TGCAGTGCTCCCCGGTCCGGGGAGCTGTTTTTT. Protein product: CSAPRSGELFF. V usage is TRBV20-1 and J usage is TRBJ2-2; the D is unclear. Germline-derived CDR1 and CDR2 are DFQATT and SNEGSKA (reference sequence). The CDR3 covers 11 residues. Trimming took 5 bases from V and 6 from J, leaving 7 bases between them.

This rearrangement joins TRBV29-1 to TRBJ1-1; possibly TRBD1 for D (5 bases). The length of the CDR3 is 16 residues. Germline CDR1 is SQVTM and CDR2 is ANQGSEA. Trimming left V 7 bases short and J 0 bases short, with 21 bases between. The CDR3 DNA reads TGCAGCGGCCTATTTTCGGGGCTTTGGGTGAACACTGAAGCTTTCTTT. It encodes CSGLFSGLWVNTEAFF.

There are many counts of this clonotype. The rearrangement uses TRBV27 and TRBJ2-7, with TRBD2 identical over 8 bases. The J segment lost 6 bases and the V segment lost 4 bases, leaving 5 bases of the junction unmatched. CDR3 length: 13 residues. Germline lookup yields CDR1 MNHEY and CDR2 SMNVEV (reference sequence). CDR3 sequence (DNA): TGTGCCAGCAGTTCGGGACTAGTTGGCGAGCAGTACTTC. Its protein product is CASSSGLVGEQYF.

This clonotype was seen ten or more times. V gene TRBV25-1 combines with J gene TRBJ2-5; D possibly corresponds to TRBD2 (6 bases). V gave up 4 bases and J gave up 2 bases, with 14 bases separating them. Germline lookup yields CDR1 MGHDK and CDR2 SYGVNS. This CDR3 has 15 amino acids. DNA of the CDR3: TGTGCCAGCAGTGCCGTCGCGGGATCGCAAGAGACCCAGTACTTC. Its protein is CASSAVAGSQETQYF. Full variable domain (outside the CDR3, taken from reference TRBV25-1 and TRBJ2-5): EADIYQTPRYLVIGTGKKITLECSQTMGHDKMYWYQQDPGMELHLIHYSYGVNSTEKGDLSSESTVSRIRTEHFPLTLESARPSHTSQYLCASSAVAGSQETQYFGPGTRLLVL.

Only a few counts were recorded for this clonotype. The V gene is TRBV28, the J gene TRBJ2-2; D uncertain. The germline V gene has CDR1 MDHEN and CDR2 SYDVKM. CDR3 size: 16 residues. V dropped 3 bases and J dropped 2 bases, with 13 bases sitting between them. The DNA of the CDR3 is TGTGCCAGCAGTTTTTATAACTGGGCAAACACCGGGGAGCTGTTTTTT. It yields the protein CASSFYNWANTGELFF.

This clonotype turned up a few times. The chain has TRBV10-3 and TRBJ2-7; perhaps D is TRBD1 or TRBD2 (6 bases each). The germline gives CDR1 ENHRY, CDR2 SYGVKD. V lost 8 bases and J lost 0, with 14 bases in between. The length of the CDR3 is 14 residues. CDR3 residues: CAIAGHQDSYEQYF. The CDR3 DNA reads TGTGCCATCGCGGGACACCAGGACTCCTACGAGCAGTACTTC.

The chain recombines TRBV29-1 with TRBJ2-3; D not certain. The V and J ends lost 0 bases and 1 base respectively, with 14 bases between them. Germline V gives CDR1 SQVTM, CDR2 ANQGSEA. The CDR3 runs to 16 residues. CDR3 region: CSVEDELAGGTDTQYF. Here the CDR3 DNA reads TGCAGCGTTGAAGATGAGTTAGCTGGTGGCACAGATACGCAGTATTTT.

This clonotype occurred many times. The chain is built from TRBV19 and TRBJ1-1; possibly TRBD1 for D (6 bases). Deletions cut 6 bases from V and 6 bases from J, with 8 bases between. From germline, CDR1 is LNHDA and CDR2 SQIVND (reference sequence). The length of the CDR3 is 11 residues. The CDR3 loop reads CASSTGPEAFF. CDR3 nucleotides: TGTGCCAGTAGCACAGGGCCTGAAGCTTTCTTT.

Ten or more counts support this clonotype. V gene TRBV20-1 combines with J gene TRBJ2-1, with 10 bases aligning to TRBD1. V shed 6 bases, J shed 10 bases, and the junction held 15 bases outside the gene matches. The germline gives CDR1 DFQATT, CDR2 SNEGSKA (reference sequence). There are 15 residues in the CDR3. The CDR3 nucleotides read TGCAGTGCGTACTCGGGACAGGGGTCCCAAGGGGAGCAGTTCTTC. It translates to CSAYSGQGSQGEQFF.